Each of the 25 T cell receptor beta chains below was sequenced from the same sample in a study of cytomegalovirus exposure and HLA in healthy donors. PCR involved 60 Vbeta and 13 Jbeta primers. The assay was immunoSEQ multiplex PCR, and TCRdb's table has in-frame clones only and misses some. The sample shows roughly 90,000 clones, about 68% of them seen only once. The sample was PBMCs. The source is a man aged 25 to 40 in good health and CMV-seropositive.

This sequence joins TRBV6-5 and TRBJ2-7; D might be TRBD2 (5 bases). The CDR3 extends over 12 amino acids. The V end was cut by 6 bases, the J end by 7 bases, with 13 bases between. Germline V gene sequence: CDR1 MNHEY, CDR2 SVGAGI. CDR3 in DNA: TGTGCCAGCAGCCCATCTCGGGGAGAGCAGTACTTC. Protein product: CASSPSRGEQYF.

This chain joins TRBV6-1 and TRBJ1-2, with 7 bases matching TRBD1. This CDR3 has 14 amino acids. Germline CDR1 and CDR2: MNHNS and SASEGT. Trimming removed 4 bases from V and 2 bases from J; junction bases left unmatched: 4. The DNA of the CDR3 is TGTGCCAGCAGTGCAACACAGGGGAACTATGGCTACACCTTC. The encoded protein is CASSATQGNYGYTF.

The J gene is TRBJ1-1, the V gene TRBV2; the D is unclear. Germline V gene sequence: CDR1 SNHLY, CDR2 FYNNEI. Trimming left V 6 bases short and J 7 bases short, with 18 bases between. The CDR3 is 14 residues long. CDR3 DNA: TGTGCCAGCAGCCCTCTTCTTCGGGAGGGTGAAGCTTTCTTT. Residues: CASSPLLREGEAFF.

V and J are TRBV18 and TRBJ1-1; no reliable D call. CDR1 is KGHSH and CDR2 is LQKENI in the germline V gene. CDR3 size: 13 residues. Trimming took 5 bases from V and 0 from J, leaving 7 bases between them. CDR3 DNA: TGTGCCAGCTCAGGAGACTTGAACACTGAAGCTTTCTTT. Protein product: CASSGDLNTEAFF.

This clone was observed a few times. The gene calls are TRBV19 and TRBJ2-5, with 12 bases fitting TRBD2. V shed 6 bases and J 5 bases; nucleotides not matched to a gene: 7. The CDR3 has 15 residues. Germline V CDR1 and CDR2: LNHDA, SQIVND (reference sequence). The CDR3 DNA reads as TGTGCCAGTAGAAGGACTAGCGGGGAGGAGGAGACCCAGTACTTC. Protein: CASRRTSGEEETQYF. Filled out from reference TRBV19 and TRBJ2-5, the complete variable domain reads DGGITQSPKYLFRKEGQNVTLSCEQNLNHDAMYWYRQDPGQGLRLIYYSQIVNDFQKGDIAEGYSVSREKKESFPLTVTSAQKNPTAFYLCASRRTSGEEETQYFGPGTRLLVL.

This clone was observed once. V and J are TRBV18 and TRBJ2-2, with D perhaps matching TRBD2 (6 bases). With 6 bases removed from V and 7 bases from J, the gap between germline ends came to 18 bases. From germline, CDR1 is KGHSH and CDR2 LQKENI. The CDR3 loop spans 15 amino acids. The CDR3 DNA follows: TGTGCCAGCTCGCCTCAGACCGGGAGTGACGGGGAGCTGTTTTTT. The encoded protein is CASSPQTGSDGELFF.

This clone has just a few counts. The V call is TRBV4-1, the J call TRBJ1-5; D not certain. CDR3 length: 14 amino acids. The V gene lost 0 bases and the J gene lost 5 bases, with 8 bases spanning the gap. Germline assignment: CDR1 MGHRA and CDR2 YSYEKL. Here the CDR3 DNA reads TGCGCCAGCAGCCAAGAATCCGCGCATCAGCCCCAGCATTTT. It translates to CASSQESAHQPQHF.

DNA for the CDR3: TGTGCCTGGAGTGAGAAAGCGGGAGGACTCTACGAGCAGTACTTC. Translating it yields CAWSEKAGGLYEQYF. The chain employs TRBV30 and TRBJ2-7, with 9 bases fitting TRBD2. Germline CDR1 is GTSNPN and CDR2 is SVGIG (reference sequence). The CDR3 length is 15 residues. The V and J ends lost 1 base and 3 bases, in that order; junction bases with no gene match: 7.

This clone has only one observation. The V call is TRBV7-9, the J call TRBJ2-7; 9 nucleotides agree with TRBD1. The CDR3 spans 15 residues. Germline CDR1 and CDR2: SEHNR and FQNEAQ (reference sequence). V shed 5 bases, J shed 3 bases, and the junction held 8 bases outside the gene matches. The CDR3: CASSRRTGVRYEQYF. CDR3 nucleotide sequence: TGTGCCAGCAGCAGACGGACAGGGGTCCGCTACGAGCAGTACTTC.

This clone was seen once. The chain is built from TRBV19 and TRBJ1-1, with 9 bases lining up with TRBD1. Germline values: CDR1 LNHDA, CDR2 SQIVND (reference sequence). J lost 1 base, V lost 8 bases, and 8 bases had no gene match. The CDR3 has 15 amino acids. This CDR3 reads CASEGQGTQNTEAFF. The CDR3 nucleotides read TGTGCCAGTGAAGGACAGGGGACACAGAACACTGAAGCTTTCTTT.

The rearrangement uses TRBV15 and TRBJ2-7; a weak D match, TRBD1 (5 bases). The V gene lost 2 bases and the J gene lost 6 bases, with 14 bases spanning the gap. CDR1 is LNHNV and CDR2 is YYDKDF in the germline V gene (reference sequence). The CDR3 has 14 amino acids. The CDR3 DNA sequence: TGTGCCACCAGCAGATCCGACAGACCCCGCGAGCAGTACTTC. Its protein product is CATSRSDRPREQYF.

The CDR3 here is CASSEVGDYEQYF. CDR3 bases: TGCGCCAGCAGTGAAGTCGGAGACTACGAGCAGTACTTC. This chain connects TRBV10-1 to TRBJ2-7, with D hard to call. CDR1 and CDR2 (germline): WNHNN, SYGVQD (reference sequence). The V gene lost 3 bases and the J gene lost 3 bases, with 9 bases spanning the gap. The CDR3 runs 13 residues.

In this sample, this clone turned up once. The rearrangement joins TRBV15 to TRBJ1-3; 10 bases agree with TRBD1. Germline-derived CDR1 and CDR2 are LNHNV and YYDKDF (reference sequence). The CDR3 sequence is 15 residues long. Trimming took 5 bases from V and 6 from J; bases not matched to a gene: 7. CDR3 loop: CATSGLDRGENTIYF. CDR3 coding DNA: TGTGCCACCAGCGGATTGGACAGGGGGGAAAACACCATATATTTT.

This rearrangement joins TRBV12-5 to TRBJ1-1; D ambiguous. The V and J ends lost 3 bases and 1 base respectively, with 12 bases between them. The CDR3 length is 15 residues. Germline-derived CDR1 and CDR2 are LGHNT and FRNRAP. CDR3 in amino acids: CASGFEYSENTEAFF. The CDR3 nucleotides are TGTGCTAGTGGTTTTGAATACAGTGAGAACACTGAAGCTTTCTTT.

This clone was seen a handful of times. This rearrangement joins TRBV9 to TRBJ2-3; the D gene is possibly TRBD2 (7 bases). V lost 0 bases to trimming and J lost 5 bases, with 19 bases between them. Germline V gene data show CDR1 as SGDLS and CDR2 as YYNGEE. The CDR3 has 17 residues. The CDR3 sequence: CASSVALRGGTGDTQYF. The CDR3 nucleotides are TGTGCCAGCAGCGTAGCCCTTAGGGGGGGAACAGGAGATACGCAGTATTTT. Full variable domain (missing parts from reference TRBV9 and TRBJ2-3): DSGVTQTPKHLITATGQRVTLRCSPRSGDLSVYWYQQSLDQGLQFLIQYYNGEERAKGNILERFSAQQFPDLHSELNLSSLELGDSALYFCASSVALRGGTGDTQYFGPGTRLTVL.

Only a few counts were recorded for this clone. The J gene is TRBJ1-1, the V gene TRBV28; D ambiguous. V was clipped by 2 bases and J by 4 bases, with 17 bases between them. Germline V gives CDR1 MDHEN, CDR2 SYDVKM. This CDR3 contains 16 residues. The CDR3 reads CASSLSIGVGSTEAFF. For the CDR3, the DNA is TGTGCCAGCAGTTTAAGCATCGGGGTGGGAAGCACTGAAGCTTTCTTT.

This chain joins TRBV2 and TRBJ1-5; 9 positions agree with TRBD1. This CDR3 region has 17 residues. CDR1 SNHLY and CDR2 FYNNEI come from the germline V gene. V shed 2 bases, J shed 1 base, and the junction held 6 bases outside the gene matches. The DNA of the CDR3 is TGTGCCAGCAGTGAAACAGGGGGCCTGGGGAGCAATCAGCCCCAGCATTTT. It yields the protein CASSETGGLGSNQPQHF.

The V call is TRBV5-4, the J call TRBJ2-1; TRBD1 agrees at 7 bases. Germline assignment: CDR1 SGHNT and CDR2 YYREEE (reference sequence). The CDR3 spans 15 residues. Trimming removed 4 bases from V and 5 bases from J; junction bases left unmatched: 9. In nucleotides, the CDR3 is TGTGCCAGCAGCGTAACAGGGGTAAAGGACAATGAGCAGTTCTTC. It is translated as CASSVTGVKDNEQFF. Supplemented by reference TRBV5-4 and TRBJ2-1, the full variable domain reads ETGVTQSPTHLIKTRGQQVTLRCSSQSGHNTVSWYQQALGQGPQFIFQYYREEENGRGNFPPRFSGLQFPNYSSELNVNALELDDSALYLCASSVTGVKDNEQFFGPGTRLTVL.

The V and J genes are TRBV9 and TRBJ2-7, with TRBD1 matching over 8 bases. The CDR3 sequence is 13 residues long. J was trimmed by 5 bases and V by 4 bases; bases with no gene match: 5. Germline V CDR1 and CDR2: SGDLS, YYNGEE. The CDR3 reads CASSLGQGDEQYF. The CDR3 DNA reads TGTGCCAGCAGCCTAGGACAGGGCGACGAGCAGTACTTC.

The chain is built from TRBV6-5 and TRBJ2-1; 7 positions match TRBD1. The CDR3 has 14 residues. J gave up 5 bases and V 10 bases, and 11 bases lay outside the gene matches. Germline CDR1 MNHEY, CDR2 SVGAGI. CDR3 region: CATRRGFGNNEQFF. As DNA, the CDR3 is TGTGCCACCCGCAGGGGGTTTGGGAACAATGAGCAGTTCTTC.

The chain employs TRBV7-9 and TRBJ1-5; D gene uncertain. This CDR3 region has 14 residues. The V and J ends lost 5 bases and 5 bases respectively, with 13 bases between them. Germline V CDR1 and CDR2: SEHNR, FQNEAQ (reference sequence). CDR3 region: CASSRIGEDQPQHF. The CDR3 coding sequence is TGTGCCAGCAGCCGGATTGGTGAGGATCAGCCCCAGCATTTT.

The chain links TRBV18 to TRBJ1-5; D call uncertain. V was trimmed by 2 bases and J by 4 bases, leaving 12 bases between them. Germline CDR1 reads KGHSH; CDR2 reads LQKENI. This CDR3 spans 15 amino acids. As DNA, the CDR3 is TGTGCCAGCTCACCATCGGGATTACATAATCAGCCCCAGCATTTT. Translation gives CASSPSGLHNQPQHF.

This sequence joins TRBV6-1 and TRBJ1-2, with a tentative D call TRBD1 (5 bases). The CDR3 contains 15 residues. Per the germline V gene, CDR1 is MNHNS and CDR2 is SASEGT. V lost 0 bases to trimming and J lost 3 bases, with 11 bases between them. CDR3 sequence reads: CASSEARTRDYGYTF. As DNA, the CDR3 is TGTGCCAGCAGTGAAGCCCGGACAAGAGACTATGGCTACACCTTC.

In its sample, this clone was seen once. The rearrangement joins TRBV18 to TRBJ1-1; a possible D gene is TRBD1 (5 bases). The CDR3 runs to 13 residues. CDR1 is KGHSH and CDR2 is LQKENI in the germline V gene. V shed 3 bases and J shed 3 bases, with 8 bases lying between them. CDR3 region: CASSPGGDTEAFF. The CDR3 coding sequence is TGTGCCAGCTCACCGGGGGGGGACACTGAAGCTTTCTTT.

The chain combines TRBV5-6 with TRBJ1-1; a weak D match, TRBD1 (5 bases). The V and J ends lost 1 base and 10 bases respectively, with 14 bases between them. This CDR3 comprises 13 residues. The germline V gene encodes CDR1 SGHDT and CDR2 YYEEEE. DNA for the CDR3: TGTGCCAGCAGCTTGAACGCGGGGCGCCGAGCTTTCTTT. This sequence encodes CASSLNAGRRAFF. Using reference TRBV5-6 and TRBJ1-1 for the parts outside the CDR3, the full variable domain is DAGVTQSPTHLIKTRGQQVTLRCSPKSGHDTVSWYQQALGQGPQFIFQYYEEEERQRGNFPDRFSGHQFPNYSSELNVNALLLGDSALYLCASSLNAGRRAFFGQGTRLTVV.